This T cell receptor (beta chain) was observed in a study of early T cells in non-severe SARS-CoV-2 infection (dated by TCRdb to the early 2020s). General notes on the study: Bulk RNA from unsorted whole blood was used for TCR sequencing, so alpha and beta chains could not be paired. Findings and caveats that apply to the study as a whole: VDJdb matching was skewed toward anti-spike CD8 responses, so virus-specific expansions were likely underestimated and private and CD4 specificities were missed.

Set within a cohort of healthcare workers in London, UK, this nested case-control study involved weekly PCR testing of nasopharyngeal swabs along with blood sampling. Healthcare workers were recruited between 23 and 31 March 2020, during the week of the UK lockdown, and were followed weekly for up to roughly 16 weeks. Receptors were amplified or captured by 5' RACE. Sequencing took place on a NextSeq 500. To correct for sequencing error and PCR bias, the TCR library protocol tagged individual cDNA molecules with unique molecular identifiers. Both TCR alpha and beta chains were sequenced, and tight co-correlation was observed between alpha and beta sequence abundances in each sample. Regarding the original processing steps: Decombinator V4 was used to perform V gene, J gene and CDR3 annotation of TCR sequences. TCRs were defined as expanded if a significant change between any two time points was detected under a Poisson model with p below 0.0001. TCR abundances were normalised to the total number of TCRs sequenced in each sample and reported as counts per million. MAIT TCRs were defined by TRAV1-2 paired with TRAJ12, TRAJ20 or TRAJ33, and iNKT TCRs by TRAV10 paired with TRAJ18. A search of VDJdb, accessed on 1 November 2021, was run for TCRs annotated to CMV, EBV and SARS-CoV-2, with TCRs annotated for multiple antigens excluded. The public reads were quality trimmed at Q25 with fastp and then assembled into clones with MiXCR by TCRdb, keeping productive beta chains. Identical CDR3 protein sequences are pooled into one entry, listed with their most common genes and DNA. These V and J calls rely on TCRdb rather than the paper's analysis. Within this sample are about 50,000 distinct CDR3 sequences, with under 15% of them counted one time only. The ten largest clones take up 10% to 13% of the sample.

V and J are truncated by 3 bases and 10 bases respectively, leaving an intervening sequence of 19 bases. With termini counted, the CDR3 has 14 amino acids. The read is trimmed to its CDR3 DNA, 42 bases read in frame from base 1. According to the germline V gene (reference sequence), CDR1 reads LGHDT and CDR2 reads YNNKEL. About this clonotype: The antigen this receptor binds is unknown. This CDR3 fails to terminate in the conserved phenylalanine or tryptophan, so it likely reflects a read error.

The sequenced material came from whole blood. The chain uses TRBV3-1 and TRBJ2-7; the D gene could be either TRBD1 or TRBD2, each agreeing at 5 bases. The source of this sequence is an adult who was a healthcare worker with PCR-confirmed SARS-CoV-2 infection or an uninfected control (not recorded which). CDR3 reads: CASSHGDRPLSQYL. The DNA sequence is TGTGCCAGCAGCCATGGGGACCGACCGTTAAGTCAGTACCTC.